These 8 T cell receptor beta chains came from one sample sequenced in a study of CD8 T cells in ankylosing spondylitis (dated by TCRdb to 2016 to 2017). Library generation was performed with 5' RACE. This sample was sequenced with an Illumina HiSeq 2500. Clones were called with MiXCR by TCRdb after fastp trimmed the public reads at Q25, and only in-frame beta chains were retained. Each CDR3 protein gets just one entry, which takes the most common genes and DNA from the rows behind it. In all, the sample holds roughly 250,000 distinct CDR3 sequences, and roughly 10% of those were seen once. The ten largest clonotypes hold 2% to 3% of the sample. Sequences were obtained from blood, either unsorted or a sorted T cell fraction (not recorded which). The receptors were gathered from a male donor with ankylosing spondylitis or in good health (not recorded which).

This clonotype occurred many times. The genes are TRBV25-1 and TRBJ1-1; D call uncertain. Deletions cut 5 bases from V and 0 bases from J, with 7 bases between. Per germline, CDR1 MGHDK and CDR2 SYGVNS. The CDR3 is 13 amino acids. In nucleotides, the CDR3 is TGTGCCAGCAGTCGGGTAATGAACACTGAAGCTTTCTTT. It codes for CASSRVMNTEAFF.

This clonotype was detected many times. This rearrangement joins TRBV14 to TRBJ1-1; D is unresolved. This CDR3 region has 13 residues. V was clipped by 4 bases and J by 8 bases, with 14 bases between them. Germline CDR1 SGHDN, CDR2 FVKESK. The CDR3 coding sequence is TGTGCCAGCAGCCCCTTTATTCCCGCAGAAGCTTTCTTT. It translates to CASSPFIPAEAFF. Drawing the rest from reference TRBV14 and TRBJ1-1, the complete variable domain is EAGVTQFPSHSVIEKGQTVTLRCDPISGHDNLYWYRRVMGKEIKFLLHFVKESKQDESGMPNNRFLAERTGGTYSTLKVQPAELEDSGVYFCASSPFIPAEAFFGQGTRLTVV.

Worth noting for this clonotype: A much more abundant neighbour one base away suggests this may be a read error. In nucleotides, the CDR3 is TGCAGTGCTAGAGATTTTCCAACGCGGGATACGGAGTATTTT. Translation: CSARDFPTRDTEYF. V is TRBV20-1 and J is TRBJ2-3; a possible D gene is TRBD2 (6 bases). Germline V gene sequence: CDR1 DFQATT, CDR2 SNEGSKA (reference sequence). The CDR3 sequence is 14 residues long.

This clonotype was recorded many times. V usage is TRBV5-1 and J usage is TRBJ2-3; TRBD2 agrees at 7 bases. The CDR3 is 15 amino acids. With 2 bases clipped from V and 6 bases from J, the junction kept 9 bases outside the gene matches. Germline V gene sequence: CDR1 SGHRS, CDR2 YFSETQ. CDR3 residues: CASSFASGIPDTQYF. The DNA for the CDR3 is TGCGCCAGCAGCTTCGCTAGCGGAATTCCGGATACGCAGTATTTT.

In regard to this clonotype: A much larger clone lies a single base off, so this may be a read error. The chain has TRBV27 and TRBJ2-5; 11 bases are a match to TRBD2. The CDR3 length is 15 residues. Looked up from germline, CDR1 is MNHEY and CDR2 is SMNVEV (reference sequence). This chain's CDR3 is CTSSRGTSGKETQYF. CDR3 bases: TGTACCAGCAGCCGTGGGACTAGCGGTAAAGAGACCCAGTACTTC.

This clonotype has only a few counts. V is TRBV7-9 and J is TRBJ2-2; no reliable D call. The CDR3 totals 15 residues. CDR1 and CDR2 (germline): SEHNR, FQNEAQ (reference sequence). Trimming pared 3 bases from V and 2 bases from J, leaving 10 bases between. The CDR3 is CASSFTDPNTGELFF. In nucleotides, the CDR3 is TGTGCCAGCAGCTTCACCGACCCTAACACCGGGGAGCTGTTTTTT.

This clonotype was counted at least ten times. CDR3 DNA sequence: TGTGCCAGCAGCCAAGAGGGGCGGGGGGCCTACAATGAGCAGTTCTTC. This sequence encodes CASSQEGRGAYNEQFF. V gene TRBV3-1 combines with J gene TRBJ2-1; TRBD2 aligns across 8 bases. Germline V CDR1 and CDR2: LGHDT, YNNKEL (reference sequence). This CDR3 has 16 amino acids. V trimming: 0 bases; J trimming: 2 bases; junction bases outside the gene matches: 3.

This clonotype was detected many times. The J gene is TRBJ2-5, the V gene TRBV20-1; 12 bases agree with TRBD2. This CDR3 spans 14 amino acids. Germline CDR1 DFQATT, CDR2 SNEGSKA (reference sequence). CDR3 loop: CGTSGFKSQETQYF. CDR3 DNA sequence: TGCGGGACTAGCGGGTTTAAAAGCCAAGAGACCCAGTACTTC.